These T cell receptor beta chains were read from a single sample in a study of OX40 agonist ivuxolimab in advanced cancers. Generated by immunoSEQ multiplex PCR, the TCRdb table keeps only in-frame clones and is missing some. The sample records 35,000 to 55,000 clones, around nine tenths being singletons. The sequences come from CD4+ or CD8+ T cells sorted from blood, collected in a trial of the OX40 agonist ivuxolimab. The receptor source for this set is an adult with an advanced solid tumor such as melanoma, head and neck, liver or kidney cancer. The CDR3 runs from the conserved cysteine through the conserved F or W. A D gene is named only where the DNA matches it firmly. Clone size appears in some rows only: once, few, many, or a class for an expanded clone.

j_call clone_size d_call v_call cdr3_nt cdr3_aa
TRBJ2-1 . TRBD1 TRBV7-9 TGTGCCAGCAGCTTAGGAGCCGGGACAGGGGGCTATGTCAATGAGCAGTTCTTC CASSLGAGTGGYVNEQFF
TRBJ2-7 . . TRBV18 TGTGCCAGCTCCCCAAGGGCATCCTACGAGCAGTACTTC CASSPRASYEQYF
TRBJ2-7 . . TRBV11-2 TGTGCCAGCAGCACACAGCAATACGAGCAGTACTTC CASSTQQYEQYF
TRBJ1-3 . . TRBV13 TGTGCCAGCAGCGCGGACAGATTCTCTGGAAACACCATATATTTT CASSADRFSGNTIYF
TRBJ2-4 . . TRBV5-1 TGCGCCAGCAGCTTTGCCACCTCAGCCAAAAACATTCAGTACTTC CASSFATSAKNIQYF
TRBJ1-5 . TRBD1 TRBV28 TGTGCCAGCGGGACAGCTTATAGCAATCAGCCCCAGCATTTT CASGTAYSNQPQHF
TRBJ2-7 . . TRBV18 TGTGCCAGCTCACCGGGGTTCGGGCAGTACTTC CASSPGFGQYF
TRBJ2-1 . . TRBV18 TGTGCCAGCTCACCCGCCGAGCACTTTTCCTACAATGAGCAGTTCTTC CASSPAEHFSYNEQFF
TRBJ2-7 once TRBD2 TRBV11-2 TGTGCCAGCAGCAGAACGAGACTAGCGGGAGGGCGCGAGCAGTACTTC CASSRTRLAGGREQYF
TRBJ1-5 few . TRBV28 TGTGCCAGCAGAGCCGGGTCCCTTAATAATCAGCCCCAGCATTTT CASRAGSLNNQPQHF
TRBJ2-7 . . TRBV28 TGTGCCAGCGGTGGACTGATCTACGAGCAGTACTTC CASGGLIYEQYF
TRBJ2-4 . . TRBV14 TGTGCCAGCAGCCACCCTACACTCCCAAGCGCCACAGGGTCGGCCAAAAACATTCAGTACTTC CASSHPTLPSATGSAKNIQYF
TRBJ2-6 . . TRBV6-5 TGTGCCAGCAGTTACCACCTGCGCGGGGCCAACGTCCTGACTTTC CASSYHLRGANVLTF
TRBJ2-7 . . TRBV11-2 TGTGCCAGCAGGCGAGCAGCGGGTAGCTCCTACGAGCAGTACTTC CASRRAAGSSYEQYF
TRBJ2-7 . TRBD1 TRBV7-9 TGTGCCAGCAGCCGCCTAGGGACAGGGGGAAACGAGCAGTACTTC CASSRLGTGGNEQYF
TRBJ2-7 . TRBD2 TRBV5-4 TGTGCCAGCAGACCGACTAGCGGGAGGGCCGAGCAGTACTTC CASRPTSGRAEQYF
TRBJ1-2 . . TRBV10-3 TGTGCCATCAGCAAAGGGGAAAGGTATGGCTACACCTTC CAISKGERYGYTF
TRBJ1-1 . . TRBV5-4 TGTGCCAGCAGCCCGGCGTTCGGGGTCGAGAACACTGAAGCTTTCTTT CASSPAFGVENTEAFF
TRBJ1-5 . . TRBV6-5 TGTGCCAGCAGTTCAGGGCGTAGCAATCAGCCCCAGCATTTT CASSSGRSNQPQHF
TRBJ2-2 . TRBD1 TRBV7-8 TGTGCCCTGAACGAACTAACGGGACAGGGATACACCGGGGAGCTGTTTTTT CALNELTGQGYTGELFF
TRBJ1-2 once TRBD1 TRBV5-1 TGCGCCAGCAGATCAAGACAGGGGAGAATGTTTGAGGCGGACTATGGCTACACCTTC CASRSRQGRMFEADYGYTF
TRBJ2-7 . TRBD2 TRBV11-2 TGTGCCAGCAGCTCCCCATCCGGGACTAGGTCGTACGGGCAGTACTTC CASSSPSGTRSYGQYF
TRBJ2-1 . . TRBV18 TGTGCCAGCTCACCGGGGGATTTACAGTTCTTC CASSPGDLQFF
TRBJ2-7 . . TRBV28 TGTGCCAGCAGTTTCGAGGGCCCTAGGGTGTCCTACGAGCAGTACTTC CASSFEGPRVSYEQYF
TRBJ2-1 . TRBD2 TRBV10-3 TGTGCCATCAGTGATCGGTGGGAGGGCCAGTGGGGTTTTGAGCAGTTCTTC CAISDRWEGQWGFEQFF
TRBJ1-1 . TRBD1 TRBV10-3 TGTGCCATCAGTGATTCAGGGGGTGAGAACACTGAAGCTTTCTTT CAISDSGGENTEAFF
TRBJ1-2 . . TRBV11-2 TGTGCCAGCAGCTTAGGGGACTATGGCTACACCTTC CASSLGDYGYTF
TRBJ1-3 . TRBD1 TRBV28 TGTGCCAGCAGTTACCGACCGGGGGGACAGGGGCAACGAAACACCATATATTTT CASSYRPGGQGQRNTIYF
TRBJ2-1 . . TRBV28 TGTGCCAGCAGTTTTCCCGGGACCTTTTTAAATGAGCAGTTCTTC CASSFPGTFLNEQFF
TRBJ2-5 . TRBD1 TRBV19 TGTGCCAGTAGGACAGGGGGCAGCGAGGAGACCCAGTACTTC CASRTGGSEETQYF
TRBJ2-1 once . TRBV9 TGTGCCAGCAGCTCAGGGGGGAGCTCCTACAATGAGCAGTTCTTC CASSSGGSSYNEQFF
TRBJ2-1 . TRBD2 TRBV27 TGTGCCAGCAGTTTCCGGACTAGCGGGAGAGACACGTTAAACAATGAGCAGTTCTTC CASSFRTSGRDTLNNEQFF
TRBJ1-5 . . TRBV5-4 TGTGCCAGCAGCCCGGACCTTGGGGTTAATCAGCCCCAGCATTTT CASSPDLGVNQPQHF
TRBJ2-1 . TRBD2 TRBV7-6 TGTGCCAGCAGCGCAGGGACTAGCGGGAGTAATGAGCAGTTCTTC CASSAGTSGSNEQFF
TRBJ2-3 . . TRBV7-2 TGTGCCAGCACCTACTCTGCTAGCACAGATACGCAGTATTTT CASTYSASTDTQYF
TRBJ1-1 . TRBD1 TRBV28 TGTGCCAGCAGTTTATTGACAGGGCCTGGATCTTTCTTT CASSLLTGPGSFF
TRBJ1-5 . . TRBV4-2 TGTGCCAGCAGCCAAGATCGCAGGGGAAGCAATCAGCCCCAGCATTTT CASSQDRRGSNQPQHF
TRBJ1-2 . TRBD1 TRBV19 TGTGCCAGTAGTACCGACGGGACAGTGGTCTATGGCTACACCTTC CASSTDGTVVYGYTF
TRBJ1-1 once . TRBV5-1 TGCGCCAGCGCGAAGGGCCTTGGGCAGGGCACTGAAGCTTTCTTT CASAKGLGQGTEAFF
TRBJ2-3 . TRBD2 TRBV2 TGTGCCAGCAGTGGGACTAGCGGGACGGATACGCAGTATTTT CASSGTSGTDTQYF
TRBJ1-1 . . TRBV18 TGTGCCAGCTCAAGAGAGGGGAAGATGAACACTGAAGCTTTCTTT CASSREGKMNTEAFF
TRBJ2-7 . . TRBV6-6 TGTGCCAGCAGCAAATACAGGGTAGGCGAGCAGTACTTC CASSKYRVGEQYF
TRBJ2-3 . TRBD1 TRBV18 TGTGCCAGCTCACCAGGGACAGTCCCAGATACGCAGTATTTT CASSPGTVPDTQYF
TRBJ1-2 . . TRBV15 TGTGCCACCAGTGTGGGGGATTACTATGGCTACACCTTC CATSVGDYYGYTF
TRBJ1-6 once . TRBV14 TGTGCCAGCAGCCAAGGCGGGAATTCACCCCTCCACTTT CASSQGGNSPLHF
TRBJ2-2 . . TRBV19 TGTGCCAGTAGATTCGGGGGGCCTGGGACCGGGGAGCTGTTTTTT CASRFGGPGTGELFF
TRBJ2-3 . TRBD2 TRBV6-4 TGTGCCAGCAGTGACTCTCGGGGGGCAGATACGCAGTATTTT CASSDSRGADTQYF
TRBJ1-4 . . TRBV29-1 TGCAGCGTTGGAGGGCTTACTAATGAAAAACTGTTTTTT CSVGGLTNEKLFF
TRBJ1-1 . . TRBV18 TGTGCCAGCTCACCACAAGGAACTGAAGCTTTCTTT CASSPQGTEAFF
TRBJ2-7 once TRBD2 TRBV11-2 TGTGCCAGCAGCTCATTGAGGGGTAGCGGGAGGGCACACGAGCAGTACTTC CASSSLRGSGRAHEQYF
TRBJ2-5 . . TRBV6-5 TGTGCCAGTGCGAGGGCTAATCAAGAGACCCAGTACTTC CASARANQETQYF
TRBJ1-3 . . TRBV5-1 TGCGCCAGCAGCTTGGCCTCTGATCGGGGTCAGTTGGGAAACACCATATATTTT CASSLASDRGQLGNTIYF
TRBJ2-2 . . TRBV6-4 TGTGCCAGCAGTGACGGGACAACCGGGGAGCTGTTTTTT CASSDGTTGELFF
TRBJ2-7 few . TRBV5-1 TGCGCCAGCAGCTTGGAGGCCGGGTACGAGCAGTACTTC CASSLEAGYEQYF
TRBJ1-5 . . TRBV7-2 TGTGCCAGCAGCCCAAGGGTCGGGGGAAATCAGCCCCAGCATTTT CASSPRVGGNQPQHF
TRBJ1-6 few . TRBV2 TGTGCCAGCAGTGAACGGTACAGTGTTTCACCCCTCCACTTT CASSERYSVSPLHF
TRBJ1-1 . . TRBV29-1 TGCAGCACCCTGGGGGTCACTGAAGCTTTCTTT CSTLGVTEAFF
TRBJ2-7 . . TRBV7-3 TGTGCCAGCAGCTTAACGGAGGCAGCTTCCTACGAGCAGTACTTC CASSLTEAASYEQYF
TRBJ2-7 . . TRBV11-3 TGTGCCAGCAGCTTAGGGCCTAGCAGCTACGAGCAGTACTTC CASSLGPSSYEQYF
TRBJ1-3 once . TRBV5-1 TGCGCCAGCAGCTTGTCGGGGACGGACTTCTCTGGAAACACCATATATTTT CASSLSGTDFSGNTIYF